This record concerns one T cell receptor beta chain sequence. Its antigen is undetermined. Time point defined: after neoadjuvant nivolumab, at surgical resection. Patients had HPV-negative, locally advanced oral cavity squamous cell carcinoma. Deletions cut 1 base from V and 2 bases from J, with 9 bases between. The germline V gene has CDR1 SGHTA and CDR2 FQGNSA. The CDR3 is made up of 14 amino acids. Here immunoSEQ multiplex PCR was the method, and the copy in TCRdb shows in-frame clones only, minus some. The sample comprises some 15,000 clones, 65% to 80% of which are singletons, and 2% to 2.5% rests with the top ten. This specimen comes from a study of neoadjuvant anti-PD-1 for oral cavity cancer. As for the study in general: Patients without progression got a fourth dose around day 43.

Whole-study findings and limits: After neoadjuvant nivolumab, PBMC T cell clonality was significantly higher in non-responders than responders. TCR analyses covered only three patients per response group.

The source was PBMCs, collected after nivolumab (anti-PD-1) treatment. This TCR came from a person between 35 and 79 years old with oral cavity squamous cell carcinoma. The V call is TRBV7-2, the J call TRBJ2-7; no firm D call. CDR3: CASSLGVAAYEQYF. CDR3 DNA: TGTGCCAGCAGCTTAGGGGTGGCCGCCTACGAGCAGTACTTC.